This T cell receptor (beta chain) was sequenced for a study of cytotoxic CD8 clonotypes in ibrutinib-treated CLL. Findings and limits, study-wide: Clonality climbed at ibrutinib response, then dropped toward baseline at progression.

Only in-frame clones appear in the TCRdb table, and some are missing; sequencing was by immunoSEQ multiplex PCR. Of more than 85,000 clones in the sample, 77% are singletons; the top ten hold approximately 23%. The V gene's germline CDR1 is WSHSY and CDR2 SAAADI. Between the trimmed V and J ends, which lost 7 bases and 3 bases, there was a span of 10 bases. There are 12 residues in the CDR3. Details on this clone: No antigen is known for it.

The sequencing here drew on PBMCs, taken after 24 months of ibrutinib treatment. J is TRBJ2-7 and V is TRBV10-2; TRBD2 might be the D (6 bases). The sequence was collected from a human donor with chronic lymphocytic leukemia. The CDR3 bases are TGCGCCAGCAAGTCCGGGAGCTACGAGCAGTACTTC. The encoded protein is CASKSGSYEQYF.